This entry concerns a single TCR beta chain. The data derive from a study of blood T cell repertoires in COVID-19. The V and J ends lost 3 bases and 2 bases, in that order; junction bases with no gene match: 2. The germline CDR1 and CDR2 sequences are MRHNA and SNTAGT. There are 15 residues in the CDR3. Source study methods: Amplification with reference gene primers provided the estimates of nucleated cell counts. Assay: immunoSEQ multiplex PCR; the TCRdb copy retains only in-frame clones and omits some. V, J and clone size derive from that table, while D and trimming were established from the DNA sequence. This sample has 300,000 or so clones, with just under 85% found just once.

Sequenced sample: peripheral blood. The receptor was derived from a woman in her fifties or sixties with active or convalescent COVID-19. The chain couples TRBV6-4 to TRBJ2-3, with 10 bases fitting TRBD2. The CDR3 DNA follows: TGTGCCAGCAGTGAAACTAGCGGGGTCACAGATACGCAGTATTTT. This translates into CASSETSGVTDTQYF.